This T cell receptor (beta chain) was observed in a study of blood T cell repertoires in COVID-19. Study summary: Cohort 3 donors counted as recovered after two negative PCRs, clearance, or resolved symptoms. Samples representing acute and convalescent COVID-19 were sourced from the United States, Italy and Spain.

The CDR3 loop spans 15 amino acids. V was shortened by 1 base and J by 1 base, with 9 bases between the two germline ends. Germline CDR1 SNHLY, CDR2 FYNNEI. How the authors handled the data: Estimates of nucleated cell counts were drawn from the amplification of reference gene primers. Clones were sequenced by immunoSEQ multiplex PCR, and TCRdb holds only the in-frame ones, with some missing. The V and J calls and clone size were taken over from that table, and D and trimming were inferred from the DNA. The table lists around 290,000 clones, 88% of them singletons. Grouping used clinical history reported by participants in a survey and questionnaire.

This clonotype was obtained from a woman aged 55-70 years in a cohort exposed to, infected with or recovered from COVID-19 (not recorded which). Sequenced input: PBMCs or T cells enriched from blood (not recorded which). The chain carries TRBV2 and TRBJ2-3; D is uncertain. The CDR3 sequence is CASSEGAKGTDTQYF. In nucleotides, the CDR3 is TGTGCCAGCAGTGAAGGAGCGAAGGGCACAGATACGCAGTATTTT.